This T cell receptor beta chain comes out of a study of blood T cell repertoires in COVID-19. Study-level information: Samples came from the United States, Italy and Spain, spanning acute and convalescent COVID-19. From T cells, B-cell-depleted T cells, or PBMCs came the material, which was cDNA or gDNA.

The table lists this clone with a few counts. A Seattle source enrolled patients during active infection and followed them longitudinally. Authors' analysis steps: Reference gene primers were amplified, and this amplification served to estimate nucleated cell counts. Assay used: immunoSEQ multiplex PCR; TCRdb lists only in-frame clones, some missing. The D gene and trimming were derived from the DNA, and the V and J assignments and clone size from that table. The repertoire holds 430,000 or so clones, about 90% seen once, with roughly 0.84% in the top ten. Specimen: peripheral blood. The source of this sequence is a man aged 18 to 30 with COVID-19, enrolled during active disease.

In nucleotides, the CDR3 is TGTGCCAGCAGTTACGAGGAGGGTTCACCCCTCCACTTT. It translates to CASSYEEGSPLHF. The rearrangement uses TRBV6-2 or TRBV6-3 and TRBJ1-6; D is unclear. Between the trimmed V and J ends, which lost 2 bases and 9 bases, there was a span of 8 bases. The CDR3 contains 13 residues. The V gene's germline CDR1 is MNHEY and CDR2 SVGEGT.